These T cell receptor beta chains were read from a single sample in a study of blood T cells in healthy people across ages. Each CDR3 protein is one row after TCRdb ran MiXCR on the 5' RACE reads. The sample holds 2 million or so distinct CDR3 sequences; 40% to 55% are singletons and the top ten take approximately 2%. The sample comprised blood. Receptors were obtained from a woman aged 35 to 49 in good health. Each CDR3 is given with its conserved first and last residue. The order of the fields is CDR3 length, J gene, V gene, clone size, D gene, CDR3 DNA, CDR3 protein. The D gene is left open where the match is weak. Not every row has a clone size; where given, it reads once, few, many or a size class.

len: 15
j_gene: TRBJ2-7
v_gene: TRBV5-1
abundance: -
d_gene: TRBD1
CDR3nt: TGCGCCAGCAGCTTGAGCGGGGACAGGGTTCACGAGCAGTACTTC
CDR3aa: CASSLSGDRVHEQYF

len: 13
j_gene: TRBJ2-1
v_gene: TRBV6-1
abundance: -
d_gene: TRBD2
CDR3nt: TGTGCCAGCAAAACAGGGACTAGCAATGAGCAGTTCTTC
CDR3aa: CASKTGTSNEQFF

len: 15
j_gene: TRBJ2-7
v_gene: TRBV28
abundance: -
d_gene: -
CDR3nt: TGTGCCAGCAGTCCTAGGGTAGGGCTTACCTACGAGCAGTACTTC
CDR3aa: CASSPRVGLTYEQYF

len: 17
j_gene: TRBJ2-7
v_gene: TRBV4-3
abundance: few
d_gene: -
CDR3nt: TGCGCCAGCAGCCAAGACCCGGGAAGGACCTCCTCCTACGAGCAGTACTTC
CDR3aa: CASSQDPGRTSSYEQYF

len: 13
j_gene: TRBJ2-4
v_gene: TRBV12-3/TRBV12-4
abundance: once
d_gene: TRBD1
CDR3nt: TGTGCCAGCAGTTTAATCCCTACAGGGGAGCAGTACTTC
CDR3aa: CASSLIPTGEQYF

len: 13
j_gene: TRBJ2-5
v_gene: TRBV6-6
abundance: few
d_gene: -
CDR3nt: TGTGCCAGCACCCCCGAAGTACAAGAGACCCAGTACTTC
CDR3aa: CASTPEVQETQYF

len: 14
j_gene: TRBJ1-4
v_gene: TRBV12-3/TRBV12-4
abundance: -
d_gene: TRBD1
CDR3nt: TGTGCCAGCAGTGGCGGACAGGGTGTGAAGAAACTGTTTTTT
CDR3aa: CASSGGQGVKKLFF

len: 13
j_gene: TRBJ2-1
v_gene: TRBV6-1
abundance: few
d_gene: -
CDR3nt: TGTGCCAGCGACAAGGCCCTATACAATGAGCAGTTCTTC
CDR3aa: CASDKALYNEQFF

len: 12
j_gene: TRBJ2-7
v_gene: TRBV29-1
abundance: -
d_gene: -
CDR3nt: TGCAGCGTCCTCGATTCGGGCTACGAGCAGTACTTC
CDR3aa: CSVLDSGYEQYF

len: 14
j_gene: TRBJ2-3
v_gene: TRBV7-9
abundance: few
d_gene: -
CDR3nt: TGTGCCAGCAGCTTAGCGCTCAGCGCAGATACGCAGTATTTT
CDR3aa: CASSLALSADTQYF

len: 17
j_gene: TRBJ2-1
v_gene: TRBV10-3
abundance: -
d_gene: TRBD2
CDR3nt: TGTGCCATCAGTGAGTCGGGTAGCGGGGGGGCGAGGAATGAGCAGTTCTTC
CDR3aa: CAISESGSGGARNEQFF

len: 14
j_gene: TRBJ2-1
v_gene: TRBV6-4
abundance: few
d_gene: -
CDR3nt: TGTGCCAGCAGTGACAAGGGGGTGGAAGGTGAGCAGTTCTTC
CDR3aa: CASSDKGVEGEQFF

len: 13
j_gene: TRBJ1-1
v_gene: TRBV29-1
abundance: -
d_gene: -
CDR3nt: TGCAGCGGGGCGCTCGTAAAAAACACTGAAGCTTTCTTT
CDR3aa: CSGALVKNTEAFF

len: 12
j_gene: TRBJ1-2
v_gene: TRBV3-1
abundance: -
d_gene: TRBD1
CDR3nt: TGTGCCAGCGGACAGGCCGAGTATGGCTACACCTTC
CDR3aa: CASGQAEYGYTF

len: 16
j_gene: TRBJ2-5
v_gene: TRBV28
abundance: -
d_gene: TRBD2
CDR3nt: TGTGCCAGCAGTTTTTGGAGCGGGGTGAGCCAAGAGACCCAGTACTTC
CDR3aa: CASSFWSGVSQETQYF

len: 11
j_gene: TRBJ2-4
v_gene: TRBV29-1
abundance: many
d_gene: -
CDR3nt: TGCAGCGTTAGTGGGGCTAACATTCAGTACTTC
CDR3aa: CSVSGANIQYF

len: 16
j_gene: TRBJ2-6
v_gene: TRBV12-3/TRBV12-4
abundance: few
d_gene: -
CDR3nt: TGTGCCACCCAAACACAGGGAAGCTCTGGGGCCAACGTCCTGACTTTC
CDR3aa: CATQTQGSSGANVLTF

len: 18
j_gene: TRBJ2-6
v_gene: TRBV19
abundance: -
d_gene: -
CDR3nt: TGTGCCAGTAAGATCTCGCCCCCACCTAGCTCTGGGGCCAACGTCCTGACTTTC
CDR3aa: CASKISPPPSSGANVLTF

len: 17
j_gene: TRBJ2-1
v_gene: TRBV9
abundance: few
d_gene: TRBD2
CDR3nt: TGTGCCAGCAGCGTAGGTCACGCGGGGGGCTTCTACAATGAGCAGTTCTTC
CDR3aa: CASSVGHAGGFYNEQFF

len: 15
j_gene: TRBJ2-7
v_gene: TRBV6-5
abundance: -
d_gene: TRBD2
CDR3nt: TGTGCCAGCAGTTACCTTGGACTAGCGGACTACGAGCAGTACTTC
CDR3aa: CASSYLGLADYEQYF

len: 12
j_gene: TRBJ2-1
v_gene: TRBV27
abundance: -
d_gene: -
CDR3nt: TGTGCCAGCAGACAGGGATTCTATGAGCAGTTCTTC
CDR3aa: CASRQGFYEQFF

len: 14
j_gene: TRBJ2-5
v_gene: TRBV28
abundance: -
d_gene: TRBD2
CDR3nt: TGTGCCAGCAGTATAGCGGGGTTCCAAGAGACCCAGTACTTC
CDR3aa: CASSIAGFQETQYF

len: 15
j_gene: TRBJ2-5
v_gene: TRBV4-3
abundance: -
d_gene: TRBD1
CDR3nt: TGCGCCAGCAGCCTCCCGGACAGGGCCGAAGAGACCCAGTACTTC
CDR3aa: CASSLPDRAEETQYF

len: 14
j_gene: TRBJ2-5
v_gene: TRBV13
abundance: few
d_gene: -
CDR3nt: TGTGCCAGCAGCGGAGGCGGCTTCCAAGAGACCCAGTACTTC
CDR3aa: CASSGGGFQETQYF

len: 14
j_gene: TRBJ2-6
v_gene: TRBV5-1
abundance: -
d_gene: -
CDR3nt: TGCGCCAGCAGCCCCGCAATCGGGGCCAACGTCCTGACTTTC
CDR3aa: CASSPAIGANVLTF

len: 17
j_gene: TRBJ2-1
v_gene: TRBV10-3
abundance: -
d_gene: -
CDR3nt: TGTGCCATCAGTGAGTCGATGGGGCGAAGCTCCTACAATGAGCAGTTCTTC
CDR3aa: CAISESMGRSSYNEQFF

len: 13
j_gene: TRBJ1-5
v_gene: TRBV29-1
abundance: -
d_gene: TRBD1
CDR3nt: TGCAGCGTCCGCGGACAGGGGGATCAGCCCCAGCATTTT
CDR3aa: CSVRGQGDQPQHF

len: 17
j_gene: TRBJ2-7
v_gene: TRBV6-2/TRBV6-3
abundance: -
d_gene: -
CDR3nt: TGTGCCAGCAGTCCCCGACGGGGCAGGGACCTCTACAATGAGCAGTACTTC
CDR3aa: CASSPRRGRDLYNEQYF

len: 17
j_gene: TRBJ1-2
v_gene: TRBV6-6
abundance: -
d_gene: -
CDR3nt: TGTGCCAGCAGTTCCCAGAGTGACCGGCCCCAGGGCTATGGCTACACCTTC
CDR3aa: CASSSQSDRPQGYGYTF

len: 16
j_gene: TRBJ2-5
v_gene: TRBV20-1
abundance: few
d_gene: TRBD1
CDR3nt: TGCAGTGCTAGAGATGGCGGGACAGGGGGCCGGGAGACCCAGTACTTC
CDR3aa: CSARDGGTGGRETQYF

len: 15
j_gene: TRBJ2-7
v_gene: TRBV27
abundance: once
d_gene: TRBD2
CDR3nt: TGTGCCAGCAGTTTAAGCGGGAGGTTCTCCTACGAGCAGTACTTC
CDR3aa: CASSLSGRFSYEQYF

len: 15
j_gene: TRBJ1-5
v_gene: TRBV6-2/TRBV6-3
abundance: -
d_gene: -
CDR3nt: TGTGCCAGCAGTACCGAGGGCTATAGCAATCAGCCCCAGCATTTT
CDR3aa: CASSTEGYSNQPQHF

len: 16
j_gene: TRBJ2-5
v_gene: TRBV2
abundance: few
d_gene: -
CDR3nt: TGTGCCAGCAGTGATTGGAAGGACATCCTCGGGGAGACCCAGTACTTC
CDR3aa: CASSDWKDILGETQYF

len: 15
j_gene: TRBJ2-2
v_gene: TRBV7-2
abundance: -
d_gene: TRBD1
CDR3nt: TGTGCCAGCAGCACCGGGACAGGGAGCACCGGGGAGCTGTTTTTT
CDR3aa: CASSTGTGSTGELFF

len: 15
j_gene: TRBJ1-5
v_gene: TRBV7-2
abundance: few
d_gene: -
CDR3nt: TGTGCCAGCAGCTTAGGTGGGGTAGTGGATCAGCCCCAGCATTTT
CDR3aa: CASSLGGVVDQPQHF

len: 14
j_gene: TRBJ2-7
v_gene: TRBV7-9
abundance: -
d_gene: TRBD1
CDR3nt: TGTGCCAGCAGCATGGGGACAGCGGTATACGAGCAGTACTTC
CDR3aa: CASSMGTAVYEQYF